This TCR beta chain was sequenced in a study of control samples from healthy donors and cancer patients. The CDR3 runs to 14 residues. Per germline, CDR1 ENHRY and CDR2 SYGVKD. Trimming cost V 7 bases and J 0 bases, with 11 bases left between them. Measured with immunoSEQ multiplex PCR; TCRdb has only the in-frame clones, and not every one. The sample holds some 73,000 clones; 94% are singletons and the top ten take 6% to 8%. This clonotype was sampled from a woman in her thirties or forties in good health. The V gene is TRBV10-3, the J gene TRBJ2-3; the D is unclear. Sequencing was done on a sample of blood. This CDR3 is CAITGTSSTDTQYF. CDR3 bases: TGTGCCATCACAGGCACATCTAGCACAGATACGCAGTATTTT.